A single sample is the source of the 7 T cell receptor beta chains below, sequenced in a study of T cell repertoires in cytomegalovirus infection. One entry per CDR3 protein results from TCRdb running MiXCR on the reads. The sample shows around 260,000 distinct CDR3 sequences, around 9% of them seen only once. Sequencing used PBMCs. The origin of the receptors is a human donor in good health (CMV status not recorded). Some clones in this sample may be carry-over from other donors' samples.

The J gene is TRBJ1-2, the V gene TRBV29-1; tentatively, D is TRBD1 (6 bases). Trimming shortened V by 7 bases and J by 3 bases, and 12 bases separated the two germline ends. The CDR3 extends over 12 amino acids. Per the germline V gene, CDR1 is SQVTM and CDR2 is ANQGSEA. The CDR3 DNA reads as TGCAGCGCCGGAACAGGGTACTATGGCTACACCTTC. Its protein product is CSAGTGYYGYTF.

At least ten counts were recorded for this clonotype. The chain combines TRBV6-2 or TRBV6-3 with TRBJ2-5; TRBD2 matches at 11 bases. The CDR3 has 15 amino acids. Trimming cost V 7 bases and J 1 base; bases outside gene matches: 5. Germline lookup yields CDR1 MNHEY and CDR2 SVGEGT. CDR3: CASKILAGVQETQYF. As DNA, the CDR3 is TGTGCCAGCAAAATACTAGCGGGGGTCCAAGAGACCCAGTACTTC.

In its sample, this clonotype was seen a few times. V is TRBV11-1 and J is TRBJ2-5; 8 nucleotides match TRBD1. Per germline, CDR1 SGHAT and CDR2 FQDESV (reference sequence). V lost 5 bases to trimming and J lost 2 bases; unmatched junction nucleotides: 4. This CDR3 is 14 amino acids long. CDR3 sequence (DNA): TGTGCCAGCAGCCGGGACAGGAGGCAAGAGACCCAGTACTTC. This sequence encodes CASSRDRRQETQYF.

Many counts were recorded for this clonotype. This rearrangement joins TRBV7-8 to TRBJ1-1, with TRBD1 matching 10 bases. V shed 4 bases and J 0 bases; nucleotides not matched to a gene: 8. Germline CDR1 SGHVS, CDR2 FQNEAQ. The CDR3 is 17 amino acids. The CDR3 region has the DNA TGTGCCAGCAGCTCCCCGACAGGGGGCTTCATGAACACTGAAGCTTTCTTT. Protein sequence: CASSSPTGGFMNTEAFF.

This clonotype was seen many times. V gene TRBV20-1 combines with J gene TRBJ2-4; TRBD2 agrees at 8 bases. The trim removed 2 bases at V and 0 bases at J, leaving 3 bases unmatched. This CDR3 contains 15 residues. In germline, CDR1 is DFQATT, CDR2 SNEGSKA (reference sequence). The CDR3 here is CSARTRGGAKNIQYF. DNA of the CDR3: TGCAGTGCTAGAACCCGGGGGGGAGCCAAAAACATTCAGTACTTC.

The sample holds many counts of this clonotype. This chain joins TRBV19 and TRBJ2-5; 7 nucleotides line up with TRBD2. The CDR3 runs 14 residues. V lost 5 bases and J lost 5; bases outside the gene matches: 8. Looked up from germline, CDR1 is LNHDA and CDR2 is SQIVND (reference sequence). The CDR3 sequence is CASSLGLREETQYF. The CDR3 nucleotides are TGTGCCAGTAGTTTGGGACTGCGGGAGGAGACCCAGTACTTC.

Many counts were recorded for this clonotype. The chain links TRBV7-2 to TRBJ2-7; D uncertain. Germline V gives CDR1 SGHTA, CDR2 FQGNSA. With 4 bases removed from V and 3 bases from J, the gap between germline ends came to 10 bases. CDR3 length: 13 residues. Here the CDR3 reads CASSSEPRYEQYF. CDR3 sequence (DNA): TGTGCCAGCAGCTCCGAACCACGCTACGAGCAGTACTTC. The entire variable domain, with the rest obtained from reference TRBV7-2 and TRBJ2-7, is as follows: GAGVSQSPSNKVTEKGKDVELRCDPISGHTALYWYRQSLGQGLEFLIYFQGNSAPDKSGLPSDRFSAERTGGSVSTLTIQRTQQEDSAVYLCASSSEPRYEQYFGPGTRLTVT.